This T cell receptor beta chain was profiled in a study of T cell responses to AZD1222 COVID-19 vaccine. This CDR3 region has 15 residues. Germline values: CDR1 SGHRS, CDR2 YFSETQ. The V end was cut by 4 bases, the J end by 5 bases, with 19 bases between. Assay: immunoSEQ multiplex PCR; the TCRdb copy retains only in-frame clones and omits some. This table holds approximately 100,000 clones, roughly 88% found once. This material consisted of peripheral blood, taken on day 0 of AZD1222 vaccination. This chain connects TRBV5-1 to TRBJ2-7, with D perhaps matching TRBD1 (9 bases). This TCR was sampled from an adult in good health. The CDR3 sequence: CASSPGGTGRNEQYF. CDR3 in DNA: TGCGCCAGCAGCCCGGGGGGGACAGGGAGGAACGAGCAGTACTTC.